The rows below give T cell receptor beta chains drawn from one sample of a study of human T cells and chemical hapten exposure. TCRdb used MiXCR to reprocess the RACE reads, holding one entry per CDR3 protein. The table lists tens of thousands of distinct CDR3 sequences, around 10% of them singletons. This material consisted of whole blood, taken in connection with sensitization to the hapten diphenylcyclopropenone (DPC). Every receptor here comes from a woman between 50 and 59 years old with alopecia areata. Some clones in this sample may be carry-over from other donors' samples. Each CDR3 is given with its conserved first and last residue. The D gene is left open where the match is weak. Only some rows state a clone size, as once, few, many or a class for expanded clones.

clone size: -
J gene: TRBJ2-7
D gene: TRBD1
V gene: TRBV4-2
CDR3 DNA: TGTGCCAGCAGCCACGGATTAACAGGGGGCTACGAGCAGTACTTC
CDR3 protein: CASSHGLTGGYEQYF

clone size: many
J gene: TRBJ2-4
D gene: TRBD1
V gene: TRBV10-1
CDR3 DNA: TGCGCCAGCAGTGAGTCGGGGGACAGGGGCAAAAACATTCAGTACTTC
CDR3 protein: CASSESGDRGKNIQYF

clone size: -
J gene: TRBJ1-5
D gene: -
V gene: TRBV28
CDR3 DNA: TGTGCCAGCAGTTTGGACGCCAGAGTCAATCAGCCCCAGCATTTT
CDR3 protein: CASSLDARVNQPQHF

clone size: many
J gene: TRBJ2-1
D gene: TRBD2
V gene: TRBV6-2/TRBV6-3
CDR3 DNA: TGTGCCAGCAGCCAACCCCGGACTAGCGGGACCGAAAACTATAATGAGCAGTTCTTC
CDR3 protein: CASSQPRTSGTENYNEQFF

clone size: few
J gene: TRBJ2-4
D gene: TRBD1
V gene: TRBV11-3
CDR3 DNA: TGTGCCAGCAGCGACAGGGTTGGCATTCAGTACTTC
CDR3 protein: CASSDRVGIQYF

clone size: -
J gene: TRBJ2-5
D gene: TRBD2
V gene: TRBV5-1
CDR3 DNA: TGCGCCAGCAGCCTCCAATATAGCGTTCGGGAGGCCCAAGAGACCCAGTACTTC
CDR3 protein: CASSLQYSVREAQETQYF

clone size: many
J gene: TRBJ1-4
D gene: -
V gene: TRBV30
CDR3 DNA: TGTGCCTGGGGAAGGGACGGTAATGAAAAACTGTTTTTT
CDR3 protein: CAWGRDGNEKLFF

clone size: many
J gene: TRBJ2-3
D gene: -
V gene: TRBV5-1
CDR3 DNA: TGCGCCAGCAGCTTTATCGGTTTAGCAGATACGCAGTATTTT
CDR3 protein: CASSFIGLADTQYF

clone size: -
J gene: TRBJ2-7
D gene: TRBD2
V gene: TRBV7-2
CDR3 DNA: TGTGCCAGCAGCTTAAACGTCGGCGGGAGTGTCTTC
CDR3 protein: CASSLNVGGSVF

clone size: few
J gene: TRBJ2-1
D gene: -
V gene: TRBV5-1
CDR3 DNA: TGCGCCAGCAGTCCTAGGACTTCCTACAATGAGCAGTTCTTC
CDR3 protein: CASSPRTSYNEQFF

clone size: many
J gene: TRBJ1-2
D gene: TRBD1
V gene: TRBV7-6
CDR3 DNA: TGTGCCAGCAGCTTAGCTCCCACAGGGGGATCGGATGGCTACACCTTC
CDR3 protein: CASSLAPTGGSDGYTF

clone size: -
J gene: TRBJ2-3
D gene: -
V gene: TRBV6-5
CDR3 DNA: TGTGCCAGCAGTTGGACAGCTACAGATACGCAGTATTTT
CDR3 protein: CASSWTATDTQYF

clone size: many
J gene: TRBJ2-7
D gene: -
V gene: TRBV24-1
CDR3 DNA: TGTGCCACCAGTGATAACTACGAGCAGTACTTC
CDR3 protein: CATSDNYEQYF

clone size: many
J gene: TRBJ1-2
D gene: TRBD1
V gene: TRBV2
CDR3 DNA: TGTGCCAGCAATTGGGACAGGGCTGTCTACACCTTC
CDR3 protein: CASNWDRAVYTF

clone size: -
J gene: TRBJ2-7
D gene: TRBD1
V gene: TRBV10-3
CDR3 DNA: TGTGCCATCAGTGAGGAGGGGACAGGGGCCTACGAGCAGTACTTC
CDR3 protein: CAISEEGTGAYEQYF

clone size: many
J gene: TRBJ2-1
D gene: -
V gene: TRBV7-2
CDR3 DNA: TGTGCCAGCAGTTCTGATCTGGCCGCGGGGAAGTTCTTC
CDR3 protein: CASSSDLAAGKFF

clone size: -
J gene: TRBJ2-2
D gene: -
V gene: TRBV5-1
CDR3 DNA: TGCGCCAGCAGCCCGGGCGGAGCGAACACCGGGGAGCTGTTTTTT
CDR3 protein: CASSPGGANTGELFF

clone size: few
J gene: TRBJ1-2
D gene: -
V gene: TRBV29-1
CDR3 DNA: TGCAGCGTTGAAGAGACATCTAAATTAGGCTACACCTTC
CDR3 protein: CSVEETSKLGYTF

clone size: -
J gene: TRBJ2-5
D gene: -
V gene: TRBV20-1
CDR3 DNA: TGCAGTGCTACCCCGCCCCAGGGCGGGAAGACCCAGTACTTC
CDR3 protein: CSATPPQGGKTQYF

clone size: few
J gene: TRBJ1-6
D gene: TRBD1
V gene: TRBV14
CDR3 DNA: TGTGCCAGCAGCCAAGATTACCGGACAGGGTTTAACGCCTATAATTCACCCCTCCACTTT
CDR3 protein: CASSQDYRTGFNAYNSPLHF

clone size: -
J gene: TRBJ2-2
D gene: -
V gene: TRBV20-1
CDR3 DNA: TGCAGTGCCGACCTTCCAGGCCATACCGGGGAGCTGTTTTTT
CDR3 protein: CSADLPGHTGELFF

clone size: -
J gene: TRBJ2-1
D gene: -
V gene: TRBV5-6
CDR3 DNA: TGTGCCAGTCTAACCGGACCAGGGAGCCATGAGCAGTTCTTC
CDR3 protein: CASLTGPGSHEQFF

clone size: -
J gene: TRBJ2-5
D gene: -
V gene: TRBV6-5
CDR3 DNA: TGTGCCAGCAGTTCCTCTGCCACCGGGGGGACCCAGTACTTC
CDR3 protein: CASSSSATGGTQYF

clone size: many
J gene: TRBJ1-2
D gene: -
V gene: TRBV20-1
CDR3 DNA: TGCAGTGCCGCCGGGGACCTAGGCGGCTACACCTTC
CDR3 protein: CSAAGDLGGYTF

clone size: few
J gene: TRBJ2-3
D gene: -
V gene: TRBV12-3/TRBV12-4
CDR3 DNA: TGTGCCAGCAGTTTAAGGTTCCCGAGCACAGATACGCAGTATTTT
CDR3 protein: CASSLRFPSTDTQYF

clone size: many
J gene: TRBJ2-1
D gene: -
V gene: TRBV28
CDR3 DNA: TGTGCCAGCAGCTTGACCTCAGAATCCTACAATGAGCAGTTCTTC
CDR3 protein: CASSLTSESYNEQFF

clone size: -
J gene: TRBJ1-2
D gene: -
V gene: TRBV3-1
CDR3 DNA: TGTGCCAGCACAATTTCCTCTAACTATGGCTACACCTTC
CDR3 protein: CASTISSNYGYTF

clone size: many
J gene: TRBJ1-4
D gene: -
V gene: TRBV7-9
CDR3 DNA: TGTGCCAGCAGCTTAGGAGGGTCGGACTCGCGGGAAAAACTGTTTTTT
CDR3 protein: CASSLGGSDSREKLFF

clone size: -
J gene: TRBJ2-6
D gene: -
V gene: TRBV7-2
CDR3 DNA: TGTGCCAGCAGCTCCGGACAGGGGGCCAACGTCCTGACTTTC
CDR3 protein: CASSSGQGANVLTF

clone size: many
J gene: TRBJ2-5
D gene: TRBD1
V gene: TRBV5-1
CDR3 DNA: TGCGCCAGCAGCGAGAACCGGGACAGCTTGGAGACCCAGTACTTC
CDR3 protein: CASSENRDSLETQYF

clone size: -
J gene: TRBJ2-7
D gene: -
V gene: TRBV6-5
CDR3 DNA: TGTGCCAGCAGTTACTCCGCTAGCAGCTCCTACGAGCAGTACTTC
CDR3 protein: CASSYSASSSYEQYF

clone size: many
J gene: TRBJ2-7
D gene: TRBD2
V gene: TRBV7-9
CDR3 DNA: TGTGCCAGCAGCTTTAGCGGGAGCCTCTCCTACGAGCAGTACTTC
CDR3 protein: CASSFSGSLSYEQYF

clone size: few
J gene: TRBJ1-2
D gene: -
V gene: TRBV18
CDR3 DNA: TGTGCCAGCTCACCCGAAGGACGGGGCTACACCTTC
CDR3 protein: CASSPEGRGYTF

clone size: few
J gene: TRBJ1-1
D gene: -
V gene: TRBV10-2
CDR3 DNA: TGCGCCAGCAGTGAGCTGACAGGTCGGGCTTTCTTT
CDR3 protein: CASSELTGRAFF

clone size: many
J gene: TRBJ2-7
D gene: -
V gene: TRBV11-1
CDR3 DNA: TGTGCCAGCAGCCGTGAAACAGGGTACGAGCAGTACTTC
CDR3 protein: CASSRETGYEQYF

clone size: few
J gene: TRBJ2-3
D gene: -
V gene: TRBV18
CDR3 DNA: TGTGCCAGCTCACCCTCCGGGATCACAGATACGCAGTATTTT
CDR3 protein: CASSPSGITDTQYF

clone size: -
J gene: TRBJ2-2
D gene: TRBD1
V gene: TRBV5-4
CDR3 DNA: TGTGCCAGCAGCCGGCCCGACAGGGGGCACGGGGAGCTGTTTTTT
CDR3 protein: CASSRPDRGHGELFF

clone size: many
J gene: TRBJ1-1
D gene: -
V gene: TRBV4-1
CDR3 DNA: TGCGCCAGCAGCCAAGACGAGGTTATGAACACTGAAGCTTTCTTT
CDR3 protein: CASSQDEVMNTEAFF

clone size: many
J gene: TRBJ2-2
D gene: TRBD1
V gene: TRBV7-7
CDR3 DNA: TGTGCTAGCAGCTTAGAGGGACAGGGGAACACCGGGGAGCTGTTTTTT
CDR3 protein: CASSLEGQGNTGELFF

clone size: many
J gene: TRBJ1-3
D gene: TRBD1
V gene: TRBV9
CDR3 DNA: TGTGCCAGCAGTTTACAGGGGCTCTCTGGAAACACCATATATTTT
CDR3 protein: CASSLQGLSGNTIYF

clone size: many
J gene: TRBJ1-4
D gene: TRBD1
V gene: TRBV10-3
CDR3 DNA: TGTGCCATCAGTGACGCAGGGGGCCGGGAAAAACTGTTTTTT
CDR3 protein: CAISDAGGREKLFF

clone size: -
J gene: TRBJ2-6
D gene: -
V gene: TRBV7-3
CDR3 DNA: TGTGCCAGCAGCCCCGGGGCCCCTACTGGGGCCAACGTCCTGACTTTC
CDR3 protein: CASSPGAPTGANVLTF

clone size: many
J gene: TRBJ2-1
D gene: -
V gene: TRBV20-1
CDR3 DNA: TGCAGTGCTAGTGTCGGGCTTGAGCAGTTCTTC
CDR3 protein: CSASVGLEQFF

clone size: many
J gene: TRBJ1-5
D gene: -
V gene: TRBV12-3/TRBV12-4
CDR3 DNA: TGTGCCAGCAGTTTTTGGGGGCGACAGTCTCATCAGCCCCAGCATTTT
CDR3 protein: CASSFWGRQSHQPQHF

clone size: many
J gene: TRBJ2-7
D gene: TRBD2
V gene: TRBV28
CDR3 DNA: TGTGCCAGCAGTTCGACTAGCGGGGGCTCCTACGAGCAGTACTTC
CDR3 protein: CASSSTSGGSYEQYF

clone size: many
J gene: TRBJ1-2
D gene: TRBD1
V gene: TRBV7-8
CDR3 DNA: TGTGCCAGCAGCTACACGACAGGGATGGGTGGCTACACCTTC
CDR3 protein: CASSYTTGMGGYTF

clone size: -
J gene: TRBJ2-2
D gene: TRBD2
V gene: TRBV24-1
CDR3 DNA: TGTGCCACCAGTGATACTAGCGGCCCCACCGGGGAGCTGTTTTTT
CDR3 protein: CATSDTSGPTGELFF

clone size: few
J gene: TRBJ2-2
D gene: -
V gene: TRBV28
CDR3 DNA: TGTGCCAGCAGTTTCTGGCGGGATGCCGCGAACACCGGGGAGCTGTTTTTT
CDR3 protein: CASSFWRDAANTGELFF

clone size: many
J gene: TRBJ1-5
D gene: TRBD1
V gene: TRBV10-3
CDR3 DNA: TGTGCCATCAGTGCCCTAGGGACAGATAGCAATCAGCCCCAGCATTTT
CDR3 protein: CAISALGTDSNQPQHF

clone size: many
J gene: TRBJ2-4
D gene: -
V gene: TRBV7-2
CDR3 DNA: TGTGCCAGCAGCTTAGGGCAGAACCTAGCCAAAAACATTCAGTACTTC
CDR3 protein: CASSLGQNLAKNIQYF

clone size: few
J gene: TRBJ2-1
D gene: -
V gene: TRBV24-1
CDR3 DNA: TGTGCCACCAGTGATTTGAGGCCAGGGGTCTACAATGAGCAGTTCTTC
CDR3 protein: CATSDLRPGVYNEQFF

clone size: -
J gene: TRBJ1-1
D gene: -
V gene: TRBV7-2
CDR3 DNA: TGTGCCAGCAGCTATGACGGGACTGAGAACACTGAAGCTTTCTTT
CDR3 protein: CASSYDGTENTEAFF

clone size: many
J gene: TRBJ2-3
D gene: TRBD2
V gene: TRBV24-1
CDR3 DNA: TGTGCCACCAGTGATTACAAGCGGGAGGGCCTAGGAGATACGCAGTATTTT
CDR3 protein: CATSDYKREGLGDTQYF

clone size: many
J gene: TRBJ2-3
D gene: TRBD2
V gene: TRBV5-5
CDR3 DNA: TGTGCCAGCAGCCGGACTAGCGGGAGGGCCCGGTGGGCAGATACGCAGTATTTT
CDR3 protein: CASSRTSGRARWADTQYF

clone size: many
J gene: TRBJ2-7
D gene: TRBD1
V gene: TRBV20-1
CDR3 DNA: TGCAGTGCTAGAGCCTCGGACAGGGGGTTCTCCTACGAGCAGTACTTC
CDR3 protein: CSARASDRGFSYEQYF

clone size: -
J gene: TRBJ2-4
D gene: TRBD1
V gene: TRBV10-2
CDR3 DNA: TGCGCCAGCAGTGGAATACAGGGGGCAATCGCCAAAAACATTCAGTACTTC
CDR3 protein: CASSGIQGAIAKNIQYF

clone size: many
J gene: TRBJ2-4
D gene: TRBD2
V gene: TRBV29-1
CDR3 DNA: TGCAGCGGGATGCTAGCGGGAGATTGGGACAAAAACATTCAGTACTTC
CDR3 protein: CSGMLAGDWDKNIQYF

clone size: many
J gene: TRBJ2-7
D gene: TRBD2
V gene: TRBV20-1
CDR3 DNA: TGCAGTGCTAGACTATCGACTAGCTCCGTCTACGAGCAGTACTTC
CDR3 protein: CSARLSTSSVYEQYF

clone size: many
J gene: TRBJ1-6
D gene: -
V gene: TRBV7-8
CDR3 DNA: TGTGCCAGCACCAATAAGTGGGACCCGTCAAATAATTCACCCCTCCACTTT
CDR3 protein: CASTNKWDPSNNSPLHF

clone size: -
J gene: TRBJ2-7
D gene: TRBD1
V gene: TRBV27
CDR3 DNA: TGTGCCAGCAGATTGACAGGGTTGAACTCCTACGAGCAGTACTTC
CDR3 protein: CASRLTGLNSYEQYF